This T cell receptor (beta chain) derives from a study of blood T cell repertoires in COVID-19 (dated by TCRdb to 2018 to 2020). Describing the broader study: The collaborator samples originated in the United States, Italy and Spain and spanned the acute and convalescent phases of COVID-19. Where available, HLA class I and class II types were taken from metadata supplied by the sample provider and were not determined by assay-based typing. The sample metadata nearly always contained a de-identified subject ID, COVID-19 status, age in years and sex. The samples were drawn from the first 160 participants of the ongoing ImmuneRACE study and from over 950 subjects provided by 6 global collaborators. The repertoires were released in a freely available public database intended as a resource for research on the immune response to SARS-CoV-2. The material from the prospective study consisted of cDNA or gDNA derived from T cells, B-cell-depleted T cells, or PBMCs. The dataset comprised deeply sampled blood TCRbeta repertoires from subjects exposed to, actively infected with, or recovered from COVID-19. Study-wide findings and limitations: Clinical and demographic metadata were provided uncurated, with the amount varying by source and participant.

To note about this clone: No antigen is known for it. Base qualities were left out, and no much larger clone turns up one base away.

Collaborating institutions collected whole blood in K2EDTA tubes following their own protocols. For TCRbeta analysis, collaborators shipped samples in one of three forms: frozen whole blood, isolated PBMCs, or DNA extracted from either of those sample types. The germline V gene specifies SGHRS as CDR1 and YFSETQ as CDR2. From V the trimming removes 4 bases and from J it removes 2 bases, while the gene matches leave 5 bases of the junction unaccounted for. From the cysteine up to the phenylalanine, the CDR3 has a length of 15 residues. Just the 45-base CDR3 DNA is kept, in frame starting at base 1. TCRbeta CDR3 regions were amplified from genomic DNA using the immunoSEQ Assay, a bias-controlled multiplex PCR. In the original analysis: Within the assay, amplification of reference gene primers was used to estimate how many nucleated cells each sample contained. To quantify the absolute abundance of each unique TCRbeta CDR3 rearrangement, sequence reads were collapsed and filtered. Productive Simpson clonality was computed per sample as the square root of Simpson's diversity index over productive rearrangements. The table was pulled from immuneACCESS by TCRdb, which kept in-frame rearrangements only. Such tables lose some clones; where checked, under half of the loss comes from unresolved V genes, and the rest has no known cause. The DNA was the basis for D and trimming; V, J and clone size are from that table. Counted in this sample were 90,000 to 110,000 clones; approximately 82% of them appeared once. The ten biggest clones cover just over 15% of the sample.

Sequencing input: peripheral blood. The sequence is built from TRBV5-1 and TRBJ2-7; the central 11 bases match TRBD1. The TCR comes from a woman older than 75 with acute or convalescent COVID-19. The DNA sequence follows: TGCGCCAGCAGCCCCCTGGGACAGGGGGCCTACGAGCAGTACTTC. It specifies CASSPLGQGAYEQYF. With the portions outside the CDR3 filled from the reference TRBV5-1 and TRBJ2-7 genes, the complete variable region becomes KAGVTQTPRYLIKTRGQQVTLSCSPISGHRSVSWYQQTPGQGLQFLFEYFSETQRNKGNFPGRFSGRQFSNSRSEMNVSTLELGDSALYLCASSPLGQGAYEQYFGPGTRLTVT.